This T cell receptor (beta chain) stems from a study of blood T cell repertoires in COVID-19. This CDR3 is built from 14 residues. The V end was cut by 4 bases, the J end by 0 bases, with 8 bases between. Looked up from germline, CDR1 is MNHEY and CDR2 is SVGAGI. In the original workflow: Scientists estimated how many nucleated cells there were by amplifying reference gene primers. The table came from immunoSEQ multiplex PCR; TCRdb's copy has only in-frame clones and leaves some out. V and J calls plus clone size are reproduced from that table; the DNA served to infer D and trimming. Of about 190,000 clones listed, 65% to 80% are singletons.

The clonotype originates from a woman aged 45 to 65 with acute or convalescent COVID-19. Sequenced sample: peripheral blood. The chain uses TRBV6-5 and TRBJ2-3; tentative D call: TRBD2 (5 bases). CDR3 residues: CASSLRVSTDTQYF. The CDR3 nucleotides read TGTGCCAGCAGTTTGCGGGTTAGCACAGATACGCAGTATTTT.